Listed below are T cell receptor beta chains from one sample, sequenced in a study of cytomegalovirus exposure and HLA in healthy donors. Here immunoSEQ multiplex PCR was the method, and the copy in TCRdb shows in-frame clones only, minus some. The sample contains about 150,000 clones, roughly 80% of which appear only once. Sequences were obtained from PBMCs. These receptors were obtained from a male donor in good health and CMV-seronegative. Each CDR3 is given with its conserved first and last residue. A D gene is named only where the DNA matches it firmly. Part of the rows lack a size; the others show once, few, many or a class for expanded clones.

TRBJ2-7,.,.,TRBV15,CATSREKSGQSYEQYF,TGTGCCACCAGCAGAGAAAAATCCGGACAGTCCTACGAGCAGTACTTC
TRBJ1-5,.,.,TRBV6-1,CASSEGGGYNQPQHF,TGTGCCAGCAGTGAAGGCGGGGGTTACAATCAGCCCCAGCATTTT
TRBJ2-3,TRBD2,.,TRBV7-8,CASSLRGLAGVSGTDTQYF,TGTGCCAGCAGCTTACGGGGACTAGCGGGAGTATCGGGCACAGATACGCAGTATTTT
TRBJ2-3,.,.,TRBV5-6,CASSLTRDTQYF,TGTGCCAGCAGCTTAACTCGGGATACGCAGTATTTT
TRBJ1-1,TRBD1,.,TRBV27,CASSPRQGTTSEAFF,TGTGCCAGCAGTCCCCGACAGGGGACGACCTCTGAAGCTTTCTTT
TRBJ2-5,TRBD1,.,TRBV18,CASSPPGTGKETQYF,TGTGCCAGCTCACCCCCCGGGACAGGAAAAGAGACCCAGTACTTC
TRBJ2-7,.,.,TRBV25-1,CASSPQGGLSYEQYF,TGTGCCAGCAGTCCGCAAGGTGGGCTGTCCTACGAGCAGTACTTC
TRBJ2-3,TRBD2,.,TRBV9,CASSVEQRGPATDTQYF,TGTGCCAGCAGCGTAGAACAGCGGGGGCCCGCCACAGATACGCAGTATTTT
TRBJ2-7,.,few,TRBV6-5,CASRRQESYEQYF,TGTGCCAGCAGACGACAGGAGTCCTACGAGCAGTACTTC
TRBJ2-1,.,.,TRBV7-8,CASSKGQEGEQFF,TGTGCCAGCAGCAAGGGGCAGGAAGGTGAGCAGTTCTTC
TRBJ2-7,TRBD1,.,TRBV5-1,CASSPNRGPGEQYF,TGCGCCAGCAGCCCTAACAGGGGTCCGGGGGAGCAGTACTTC
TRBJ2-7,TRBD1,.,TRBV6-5,CASGRGQGAYEQYF,TGTGCCAGTGGACGGGGACAGGGGGCCTACGAGCAGTACTTC
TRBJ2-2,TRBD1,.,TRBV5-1,CASSLGGTGSGELFF,TGCGCCAGCAGCTTGGGAGGGACAGGGTCCGGGGAGCTGTTTTTT
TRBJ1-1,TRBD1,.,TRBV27,CASSSATGMNTEAFF,TGTGCCAGCAGTTCCGCGACAGGGATGAACACTGAAGCTTTCTTT
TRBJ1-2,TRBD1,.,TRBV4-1,CASSQETPGTGGANYGYTF,TGCGCCAGCAGCCAAGAAACCCCCGGGACAGGGGGGGCTAACTATGGCTACACCTTC
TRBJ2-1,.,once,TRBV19,CASSTVVYNEQFF,TGTGCCAGTAGTACAGTCGTCTACAATGAGCAGTTCTTC